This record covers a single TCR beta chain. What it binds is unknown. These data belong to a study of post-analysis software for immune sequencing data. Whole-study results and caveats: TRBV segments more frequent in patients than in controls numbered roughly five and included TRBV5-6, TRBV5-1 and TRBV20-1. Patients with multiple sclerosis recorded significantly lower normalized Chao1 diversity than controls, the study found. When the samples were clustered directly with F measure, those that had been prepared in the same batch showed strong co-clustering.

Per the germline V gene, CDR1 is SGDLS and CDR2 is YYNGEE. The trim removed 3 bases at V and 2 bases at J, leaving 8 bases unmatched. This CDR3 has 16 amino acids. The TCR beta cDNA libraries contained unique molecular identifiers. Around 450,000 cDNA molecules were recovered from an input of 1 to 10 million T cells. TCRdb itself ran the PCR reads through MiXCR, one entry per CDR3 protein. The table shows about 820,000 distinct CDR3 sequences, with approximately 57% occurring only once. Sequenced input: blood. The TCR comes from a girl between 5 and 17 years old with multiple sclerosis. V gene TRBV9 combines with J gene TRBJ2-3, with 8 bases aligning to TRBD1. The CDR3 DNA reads TGTGCCAGCAGCGCCGGACAGGGCGGACTCACAGATACGCAGTATTTT. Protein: CASSAGQGGLTDTQYF.